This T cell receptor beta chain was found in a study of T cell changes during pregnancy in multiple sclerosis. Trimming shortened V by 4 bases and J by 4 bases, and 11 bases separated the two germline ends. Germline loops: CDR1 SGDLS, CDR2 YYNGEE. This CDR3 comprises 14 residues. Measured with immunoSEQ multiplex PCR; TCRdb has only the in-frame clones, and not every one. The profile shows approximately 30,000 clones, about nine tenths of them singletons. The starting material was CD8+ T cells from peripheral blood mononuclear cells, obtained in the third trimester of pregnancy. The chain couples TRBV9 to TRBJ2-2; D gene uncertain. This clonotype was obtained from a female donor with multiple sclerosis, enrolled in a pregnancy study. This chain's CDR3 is CASSPIGFTGELFF. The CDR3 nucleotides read TGTGCCAGCAGCCCCATCGGTTTCACCGGGGAGCTGTTTTTT.